This is a list of T cell receptor beta chains from one sample in a study of identical twins. TCRdb re-called the 5' RACE reads with MiXCR, one entry per CDR3 protein. The repertoire holds a few hundred thousand distinct CDR3 sequences, with 13% to 15% as singletons. The same sample was also studied in work on yellow fever vaccine responses in identical twins.

The sample comprised CD4+ T cells sorted from blood. The source of these receptors is a woman younger than 35 in good health. Both conserved end residues are part of each CDR3. D genes are given only for firm matches. Clone size, where shown, is once, few, many, or a class for clones that have expanded.

D gene: -
clone size: many
V gene: TRBV24-1
J gene: TRBJ2-1
CDR3 protein: CATSDFGGSSYNEQFF
CDR3 DNA: TGTGCCACCAGTGATTTTGGAGGGAGCTCCTACAATGAGCAGTTCTTC

D gene: TRBD2
clone size: -
V gene: TRBV18
J gene: TRBJ2-1
CDR3 protein: CASSPSSGMGNEQFF
CDR3 DNA: TGTGCCAGCTCACCGAGTAGCGGGATGGGAAATGAGCAGTTCTTC

D gene: -
clone size: -
V gene: TRBV9
J gene: TRBJ1-6
CDR3 protein: CASSGNNSPLHF
CDR3 DNA: TGTGCCAGCAGCGGGAATAATTCACCCCTCCACTTT

D gene: -
clone size: few
V gene: TRBV5-1
J gene: TRBJ1-4
CDR3 protein: CASASGRLNEKLFF
CDR3 DNA: TGCGCCAGCGCCTCGGGGAGACTAAATGAAAAACTGTTTTTT

D gene: TRBD2
clone size: many
V gene: TRBV12-3/TRBV12-4
J gene: TRBJ2-1
CDR3 protein: CASGVAGHNEQFF
CDR3 DNA: TGTGCCAGCGGGGTAGCGGGGCACAATGAGCAGTTCTTC

D gene: TRBD1
clone size: -
V gene: TRBV7-2
J gene: TRBJ2-5
CDR3 protein: CASSKSGTGLETQYF
CDR3 DNA: TGTGCCAGCAGTAAATCCGGGACAGGGCTAGAGACCCAGTACTTC

D gene: TRBD1
clone size: many
V gene: TRBV12-3/TRBV12-4
J gene: TRBJ1-5
CDR3 protein: CASSSGQGRRQPQHF
CDR3 DNA: TGTGCCAGCAGTTCGGGACAGGGGAGGCGGCAGCCCCAGCATTTT

D gene: -
clone size: -
V gene: TRBV6-5
J gene: TRBJ1-4
CDR3 protein: CASSSTGVKLFF
CDR3 DNA: TGTGCCAGCAGTTCGACGGGCGTAAAACTGTTTTTT

D gene: -
clone size: -
V gene: TRBV15
J gene: TRBJ2-5
CDR3 protein: CATSRDFAGPPQTQYF
CDR3 DNA: TGTGCCACCAGCAGAGATTTCGCGGGACCCCCGCAGACCCAGTACTTC

D gene: TRBD1
clone size: -
V gene: TRBV10-3
J gene: TRBJ2-5
CDR3 protein: CAIRRTGVEETQYF
CDR3 DNA: TGTGCCATCAGACGGACAGGGGTGGAAGAGACCCAGTACTTC

D gene: -
clone size: many
V gene: TRBV12-3/TRBV12-4
J gene: TRBJ2-2
CDR3 protein: CASSLRAGLLAGELFF
CDR3 DNA: TGTGCCAGCAGCCTCCGGGCGGGACTGCTCGCCGGGGAGCTGTTTTTT

D gene: TRBD2
clone size: few
V gene: TRBV11-2
J gene: TRBJ2-3
CDR3 protein: CASSLGGGRASYLSTDTQYF
CDR3 DNA: TGTGCCAGCAGCTTAGGTGGCGGGAGGGCCTCCTATCTTTCCACAGATACGCAGTATTTT

D gene: -
clone size: -
V gene: TRBV2
J gene: TRBJ2-7
CDR3 protein: CASSEAGPYEQYF
CDR3 DNA: TGTGCCAGCAGTGAAGCGGGACCTTACGAGCAGTACTTC

D gene: -
clone size: few
V gene: TRBV4-2
J gene: TRBJ2-5
CDR3 protein: CASSQEANQETQYF
CDR3 DNA: TGTGCCAGCAGCCAAGAGGCCAACCAAGAGACCCAGTACTTC

D gene: -
clone size: many
V gene: TRBV25-1
J gene: TRBJ1-2
CDR3 protein: CASRAVNYGYTF
CDR3 DNA: TGTGCCAGCAGGGCCGTTAACTATGGCTACACCTTC

D gene: -
clone size: few
V gene: TRBV15
J gene: TRBJ1-4
CDR3 protein: CATSRVPGSNEKLFF
CDR3 DNA: TGTGCCACCAGCAGAGTGCCGGGGTCGAATGAAAAACTGTTTTTT

D gene: -
clone size: -
V gene: TRBV12-3/TRBV12-4
J gene: TRBJ2-1
CDR3 protein: CASSPTRVSNEQFF
CDR3 DNA: TGTGCCAGCAGTCCGACTAGAGTTAGCAATGAGCAGTTCTTC

D gene: TRBD2
clone size: -
V gene: TRBV7-9
J gene: TRBJ2-1
CDR3 protein: CASTHKLAVHYNEQFF
CDR3 DNA: TGTGCCAGCACCCACAAACTAGCGGTACATTACAATGAGCAGTTCTTC

D gene: TRBD2
clone size: few
V gene: TRBV5-1
J gene: TRBJ2-1
CDR3 protein: CASGAGSSYNEQFF
CDR3 DNA: TGCGCCAGCGGAGCGGGGAGCTCCTACAATGAGCAGTTCTTC

D gene: -
clone size: -
V gene: TRBV7-8
J gene: TRBJ1-5
CDR3 protein: CASSRVGGSNQPQHF
CDR3 DNA: TGTGCCAGCAGCCGGGTGGGGGGTAGCAATCAGCCCCAGCATTTT

D gene: TRBD2
clone size: few
V gene: TRBV7-6
J gene: TRBJ2-1
CDR3 protein: CASSLVSSGSNEQFF
CDR3 DNA: TGTGCCAGCAGCTTAGTCTCTAGCGGGTCCAATGAGCAGTTCTTC

D gene: TRBD2
clone size: few
V gene: TRBV12-3/TRBV12-4
J gene: TRBJ2-7
CDR3 protein: CASSPSLAGLYEQYF
CDR3 DNA: TGTGCCAGCAGTCCATCCTTAGCGGGTCTCTACGAGCAGTACTTC

D gene: -
clone size: -
V gene: TRBV19
J gene: TRBJ2-1
CDR3 protein: CASSMRASGYNEQFF
CDR3 DNA: TGTGCCAGTAGTATGCGGGCTAGTGGATACAATGAGCAGTTCTTC

D gene: TRBD2
clone size: -
V gene: TRBV6-1
J gene: TRBJ2-7
CDR3 protein: CASKREGRMTYEQYF
CDR3 DNA: TGTGCCAGCAAGCGGGAGGGCCGAATGACCTACGAGCAGTACTTC

D gene: TRBD1
clone size: -
V gene: TRBV29-1
J gene: TRBJ1-2
CDR3 protein: CSVVEGGGYGYTF
CDR3 DNA: TGCAGCGTTGTGGAAGGGGGCGGGTATGGCTACACCTTC

D gene: TRBD2
clone size: -
V gene: TRBV3-1
J gene: TRBJ2-3
CDR3 protein: CASSQGLKRGSTDTQYF
CDR3 DNA: TGTGCCAGCAGCCAAGGGCTAAAGCGGGGGAGCACAGATACGCAGTATTTT

D gene: -
clone size: few
V gene: TRBV5-1
J gene: TRBJ2-1
CDR3 protein: CASSLDVDGSYNEQFF
CDR3 DNA: TGCGCCAGCAGCTTGGATGTGGATGGGTCCTACAATGAGCAGTTCTTC

D gene: -
clone size: few
V gene: TRBV5-1
J gene: TRBJ1-1
CDR3 protein: CASKMAGHVNTEAFF
CDR3 DNA: TGCGCCAGCAAGATGGCAGGGCATGTGAACACTGAAGCTTTCTTT

D gene: -
clone size: -
V gene: TRBV29-1
J gene: TRBJ2-1
CDR3 protein: CSVVWGEGNEQFF
CDR3 DNA: TGCAGCGTTGTCTGGGGTGAGGGGAATGAGCAGTTCTTC

D gene: -
clone size: few
V gene: TRBV7-9
J gene: TRBJ2-1
CDR3 protein: CASSRDISVNEQFF
CDR3 DNA: TGTGCCAGCAGCCGGGACATCTCGGTCAATGAGCAGTTCTTC

D gene: TRBD1
clone size: once
V gene: TRBV10-3
J gene: TRBJ2-5
CDR3 protein: CAIRATGGQETQYF
CDR3 DNA: TGTGCCATCAGGGCAACAGGGGGCCAAGAGACCCAGTACTTC

D gene: -
clone size: -
V gene: TRBV4-1
J gene: TRBJ1-2
CDR3 protein: CASSQEKAANYGYTF
CDR3 DNA: TGCGCCAGCAGCCAAGAGAAGGCAGCTAACTATGGCTACACCTTC

D gene: TRBD2
clone size: -
V gene: TRBV27
J gene: TRBJ2-1
CDR3 protein: CASSLSGGRAYNEQFF
CDR3 DNA: TGTGCCAGCAGTTTATCAGGCGGGAGAGCTTACAATGAGCAGTTCTTC

D gene: -
clone size: -
V gene: TRBV29-1
J gene: TRBJ2-7
CDR3 protein: CSVATIYEQYF
CDR3 DNA: TGCAGCGTCGCTACTATTTACGAGCAGTACTTC

D gene: TRBD1
clone size: -
V gene: TRBV2
J gene: TRBJ2-5
CDR3 protein: CASTRDSRQETQYF
CDR3 DNA: TGTGCCAGCACCAGGGACAGCCGCCAAGAGACCCAGTACTTC

D gene: -
clone size: -
V gene: TRBV20-1
J gene: TRBJ2-3
CDR3 protein: CSARDSGGRGADTQYF
CDR3 DNA: TGCAGTGCTCGGGACTCCGGGGGAAGGGGCGCAGATACGCAGTATTTT

D gene: -
clone size: medium-sized
V gene: TRBV3-1
J gene: TRBJ2-2
CDR3 protein: CASSQGPGELFF
CDR3 DNA: TGTGCCAGCAGCCAAGGTCCTGGGGAGCTGTTTTTT